Below are 20 T cell receptor beta chains sequenced from a single sample in a study of blood T cell repertoires in COVID-19. Produced via immunoSEQ multiplex PCR; TCRdb's table is partial and in-frame only. The sample yields about 87,000 clones, roughly 76% seen once. The sequenced material came from peripheral blood. All receptors come from a woman between 45 and 60 years old with acute or convalescent COVID-19.

The V gene is TRBV3-1 (or the pseudogene TRBV3-2), the J gene TRBJ1-1, with a tentative D call TRBD1 (5 bases). The CDR3 length is 16 residues. Trimming removed 2 bases from V and 3 bases from J, with 16 bases in between. Looked up from germline, CDR1 is LGHDT and CDR2 is YNNKEL (reference sequence). The CDR3 region has the DNA TGTGCCAGCAGCCAAAGTCAGGGTAATAGGTACACTGAAGCTTTCTTT. Amino acids: CASSQSQGNRYTEAFF.

The chain uses TRBV3-1 (or the pseudogene TRBV3-2) and TRBJ1-1, with D perhaps matching TRBD1 (6 bases). Germline values: CDR1 LGHDT, CDR2 YNNKEL (reference sequence). V was cut by 0 bases and J by 8 bases, with 19 bases left in between. CDR3 length: 16 amino acids. The chain's CDR3 is CASSQDWTETFREAFF. CDR3 bases: TGTGCCAGCAGCCAAGATTGGACAGAGACCTTTAGGGAAGCTTTCTTT.

This clone was observed a handful of times. The chain carries TRBV19 and TRBJ1-1, with TRBD1 as a possible D gene (6 bases). This CDR3 has 14 residues. Germline CDR1 is LNHDA and CDR2 is SQIVND (reference sequence). The V end lost 5 bases, the J end lost 3 bases, and 13 bases lay between the germline ends. DNA of the CDR3: TGTGCCAGTAGTCCTAGGACAGCGGACACTGAAGCTTTCTTT. Translation gives CASSPRTADTEAFF.

The genes are TRBV7-9 and TRBJ2-7; 10 bases are shared with TRBD1. The germline gives CDR1 SEHNR, CDR2 FQNEAQ (reference sequence). The CDR3 runs to 14 residues. V shed 5 bases and J 6 bases; nucleotides not matched to a gene: 7. CDR3 amino acids: CASSPPGQGSEQYF. CDR3 coding DNA: TGTGCCAGCAGCCCTCCGGGACAGGGGTCCGAGCAGTACTTC.

The chain is built from TRBV7-3 and TRBJ2-1, with TRBD2 matching 13 bases. With V trimmed by 5 bases and J by 4 bases, 2 bases remained unmatched. CDR1 is SGHTA and CDR2 is FQGTGA in the germline V gene. This CDR3 has 15 amino acids. The CDR3 DNA sequence: TGTGCCAGCAGCAAGGGACTAGCGGGGTACAATGAGCAGTTCTTC. It translates to CASSKGLAGYNEQFF.

The V and J genes are TRBV5-1 and TRBJ2-7; the match to TRBD1 covers 9 bases. This CDR3 is built from 12 residues. The V gene's germline CDR1 is SGHRS and CDR2 YFSETQ. The V and J ends lost 3 bases and 5 bases, in that order; junction bases with no gene match: 0. This CDR3 reads CASSWTGDEQYF. The CDR3 bases are TGCGCCAGCAGCTGGACAGGGGACGAGCAGTACTTC.

This clone was seen just once. The CDR3 DNA reads TGTGCCAGCAGTGAGAACTACCTGAACACCGGGGAGCTGTTTTTT. It translates to CASSENYLNTGELFF. This chain joins TRBV2 and TRBJ2-2; D is unclear. The CDR3 extends over 15 amino acids. The V end was cut by 3 bases, the J end by 1 base, with 9 bases between. CDR1 and CDR2 from the germline V gene are SNHLY and FYNNEI.

V is TRBV28 and J is TRBJ2-1, with 13 bases lining up with TRBD2. Per germline, CDR1 MDHEN and CDR2 SYDVKM. Unmatched junction bases numbered 7, after V lost 5 bases and J lost 12 bases. The CDR3 length is 14 residues. CDR3 nucleotide sequence: TGTGCCAGCAGTCCCGGACTAGCGGGGGCTGGGCAGTTCTTC. It translates to CASSPGLAGAGQFF.

J is TRBJ1-6 and V is TRBV5-8; TRBD1 is a possible D gene (5 bases). Germline V lookup: CDR1 SGHTS, CDR2 YDEGEE. The CDR3 spans 15 residues. Trimming left V 3 bases short and J 7 bases short, with 14 bases between. The CDR3 here is CASSYIGVTNSPLHF. The CDR3 nucleotides read TGTGCCAGCAGCTATATAGGGGTGACCAATTCACCCCTCCACTTT.

V usage is TRBV29-1 and J usage is TRBJ2-7; TRBD1 matches 7 bases. Germline values: CDR1 SQVTM, CDR2 ANQGSEA. The CDR3 is 13 amino acids. The ends lost 1 base at V and 3 bases at J; junction bases unmatched: 3. The chain's CDR3 is CSVEGQGVYEQYF. The CDR3 DNA reads TGCAGCGTTGAAGGACAGGGAGTCTACGAGCAGTACTTC.

This clone was detected once. The chain uses TRBV6-5 and TRBJ2-7, with 10 nucleotides matching TRBD1. Unmatched junction bases numbered 7, after V lost 6 bases and J lost 2 bases. Germline-derived CDR1 and CDR2 are MNHEY and SVGAGI. The CDR3 is 15 residues long. The CDR3 loop is CASSSGQGGTYEQYF. The DNA of the CDR3 is TGTGCCAGCAGCTCCGGACAGGGGGGGACCTACGAGCAGTACTTC.

The V and J genes are TRBV5-1 and TRBJ1-2, with D perhaps matching TRBD1 (5 bases). The V and J ends lost 0 bases and 2 bases respectively, with 8 bases between them. Looked up from germline, CDR1 is SGHRS and CDR2 is YFSETQ. The CDR3 extends over 14 amino acids. The CDR3 region is CASSLAPGNYGYTF. CDR3 DNA: TGCGCCAGCAGCTTGGCTCCAGGGAACTATGGCTACACCTTC.

This chain uses TRBV6-5 with TRBJ2-1, with TRBD2 matching 9 bases. CDR3 length equals 16 residues. The V segment lost 0 bases and the J segment 8 bases; nucleotides outside the gene matches: 8. Looked up from germline, CDR1 is MNHEY and CDR2 is SVGAGI. The CDR3 DNA is TGTGCCAGCAGTTACTCCTATGGCGGGGGGGCCCATGAGCAGTTCTTC. As protein: CASSYSYGGGAHEQFF.

The V gene is TRBV11-2, the J gene TRBJ2-1; D uncertain. Germline lookup yields CDR1 SGHAT and CDR2 FQNNGV. The CDR3 runs 13 residues. The V end lost 2 bases, the J end lost 3 bases, and 5 bases lay between the germline ends. The CDR3 sequence: CASSLQVYNEQFF. The CDR3 DNA follows: TGTGCCAGCAGCTTACAGGTCTACAATGAGCAGTTCTTC.

The chain combines TRBV7-9 with TRBJ1-2, with 7 bases fitting TRBD1. Germline V gene data show CDR1 as SEHNR and CDR2 as FQNEAQ (reference sequence). This CDR3 has 13 residues. V lost 5 bases and J lost 4; bases outside the gene matches: 4. This CDR3 reads CASSAGQAYGYTF. The CDR3, as DNA: TGTGCCAGCAGCGCCGGACAGGCCTATGGCTACACCTTC. Filled out from reference TRBV7-9 and TRBJ1-2, the complete variable domain reads DTGVSQNPRHKITKRGQNVTFRCDPISEHNRLYWYRQTLGQGPEFLTYFQNEAQLEKSRLLSDRFSAERPKGSFSTLEIQRTEQGDSAMYLCASSAGQAYGYTFGSGTRLTVV.

The chain has TRBV7-9 and TRBJ1-1; no clear D gene. The CDR3 extends over 11 amino acids. CDR1 is SEHNR, CDR2 FQNEAQ, per germline (reference sequence). Trimming removed 3 bases at V and 7 bases at J, with 6 bases between. The CDR3 reads CASSLEGEAFF. CDR3 nucleotides: TGTGCCAGCAGCTTGGAGGGTGAAGCTTTCTTT.

This clone appeared a few times. The chain uses TRBV6-5 and TRBJ1-3; D remains ambiguous. V lost 6 bases, J lost 4 bases, and 10 bases lay in between. Germline V gene sequence: CDR1 MNHEY, CDR2 SVGAGI. This CDR3 is built from 13 residues. The CDR3: CASSASRGNTIYF. Written as DNA, the CDR3 is TGTGCCAGCAGCGCGTCCAGGGGAAACACCATATATTTT.

The genes are TRBV5-1 and TRBJ1-3; weak D call: TRBD1 (6 bases). Trimming left V 3 bases short and J 2 bases short, with 12 bases between. Germline CDR1 and CDR2: SGHRS and YFSETQ. The CDR3 totals 15 residues. CDR3 nucleotide sequence: TGCGCCAGCAGCTACCAGGGGCAGGCTGGAAACACCATATATTTT. It encodes CASSYQGQAGNTIYF. The whole variable domain, filled in from reference TRBV5-1 and TRBJ1-3, reads KAGVTQTPRYLIKTRGQQVTLSCSPISGHRSVSWYQQTPGQGLQFLFEYFSETQRNKGNFPGRFSGRQFSNSRSEMNVSTLELGDSALYLCASSYQGQAGNTIYFGEGSWLTVV.

The chain is built from TRBV30 and TRBJ1-5; 8 bases line up with TRBD1. CDR3 length: 14 residues. Germline V gene sequence: CDR1 GTSNPN, CDR2 SVGIG (reference sequence). V lost 5 bases to trimming and J lost 2 bases; unmatched junction nucleotides: 5. The chain's CDR3 is CAWAQGAGNQPQHF. CDR3 nucleotide sequence: TGTGCCTGGGCGCAGGGGGCGGGCAATCAGCCCCAGCATTTT. Together with reference TRBV30 and TRBJ1-5, the CDR3 gives the full variable domain: SQTIHQWPATLVQPVGSPLSLECTVEGTSNPNLYWYRQAAGRGLQLLFYSVGIGQISSEVPQNLSASRPQDRQFILSSKKLLLSDSGFYLCAWAQGAGNQPQHFGDGTRLSIL.

The chain recombines TRBV13 with TRBJ2-7; 8 nucleotides align to TRBD2. The J segment lost 3 bases and the V segment lost 6 bases, leaving 10 bases of the junction unmatched. The CDR3 is 15 residues long. CDR1 PRHDT and CDR2 FYEKMQ come from the germline V gene (reference sequence). For the CDR3, the DNA is TGTGCCAGCAGTTACACGGGGGGGTACTACTACGAGCAGTACTTC. It codes for CASSYTGGYYYEQYF.